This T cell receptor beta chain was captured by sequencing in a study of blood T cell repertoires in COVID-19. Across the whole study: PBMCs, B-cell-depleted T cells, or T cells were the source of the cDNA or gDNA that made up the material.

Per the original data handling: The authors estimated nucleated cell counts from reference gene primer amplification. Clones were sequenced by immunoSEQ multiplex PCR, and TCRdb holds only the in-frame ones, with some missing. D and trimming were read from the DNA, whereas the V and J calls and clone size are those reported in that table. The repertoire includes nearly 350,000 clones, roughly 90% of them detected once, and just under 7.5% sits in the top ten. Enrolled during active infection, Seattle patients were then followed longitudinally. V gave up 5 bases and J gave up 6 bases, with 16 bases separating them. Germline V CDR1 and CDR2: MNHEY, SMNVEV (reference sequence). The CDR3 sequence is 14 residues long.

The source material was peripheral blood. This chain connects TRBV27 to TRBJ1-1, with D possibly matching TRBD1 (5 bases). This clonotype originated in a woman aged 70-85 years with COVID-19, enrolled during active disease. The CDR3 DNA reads TGTGCCAGCAGTCCCGTATCAGGGAAAGCTGAAGCTTTCTTT. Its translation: CASSPVSGKAEAFF.